Listed below are T cell receptor beta chains from one sample, sequenced in a study of T-cell memory formation after mild COVID-19. TCRdb itself ran the 5' RACE reads through MiXCR, one entry per CDR3 protein. The data hold roughly 450,000 distinct CDR3 sequences, with about 18% observed a single time. The sequencing input was PBMCs or a T cell subset sorted from them (not recorded which). These receptors all come from an adult woman who had mild COVID-19 (a few samples of this study predate the infection). Cell type and time point are not known. Both conserved end residues are part of each CDR3. A D gene is named only where the DNA matches it firmly. Only some rows state a clone size, as once, few, many or a class for expanded clones.

size: few
J: TRBJ1-5
D: .
V: TRBV20-1
DNA: TGCAGTGCCTCACAGGGAGATAGCAATCAGCCCCAGCATTTT
CDR3: CSASQGDSNQPQHF

size: .
J: TRBJ1-2
D: .
V: TRBV29-1
DNA: TGCAGCGCCGAACTGGATTTGAACTATGGCTACACCTTC
CDR3: CSAELDLNYGYTF

size: many
J: TRBJ1-2
D: .
V: TRBV27
DNA: TGTGCCAGCACTGGGGGGCCATTTTCTAACTATGGCTACACCTTC
CDR3: CASTGGPFSNYGYTF

size: few
J: TRBJ2-2
D: .
V: TRBV7-7
DNA: TGTGCTAGCAGCTCCTGGCCAGGGTGGGCCGGGGAGCTGTTTTTT
CDR3: CASSSWPGWAGELFF

size: few
J: TRBJ2-1
D: TRBD1
V: TRBV18
DNA: TGTGCCAGCTCACCCCGGGACAGGCTAATTGATGAGCAGTTCTTC
CDR3: CASSPRDRLIDEQFF

size: .
J: TRBJ2-7
D: .
V: TRBV6-2/TRBV6-3
DNA: TGTGCCAGCAAAGCCGGGACAACTTCATACTACGAGCAGTACTTC
CDR3: CASKAGTTSYYEQYF

size: .
J: TRBJ1-1
D: .
V: TRBV11-2
DNA: TGTGCCAGCAGCTTACGTCCAGACAGTGAAGCTTTCTTT
CDR3: CASSLRPDSEAFF

size: .
J: TRBJ1-5
D: .
V: TRBV7-9
DNA: TGTGCCAGCAGCTCGGGGGCTGACAATCAGCCCCAGCATTTT
CDR3: CASSSGADNQPQHF

size: .
J: TRBJ1-5
D: .
V: TRBV19
DNA: TGTGCCAGTAGCACCCTGCGGCAGCCCCAGCATTTT
CDR3: CASSTLRQPQHF

size: few
J: TRBJ2-1
D: .
V: TRBV15
DNA: TGTGCCACCAGCAGAGGAAGGACGGGGAATGAGCAGTTCTTC
CDR3: CATSRGRTGNEQFF

size: many
J: TRBJ2-7
D: .
V: TRBV12-3/TRBV12-4
DNA: TGTGCCAGCAGTTTTTCCCACTCCTACGAGCAGTACTTC
CDR3: CASSFSHSYEQYF

size: few
J: TRBJ2-3
D: TRBD2
V: TRBV7-3
DNA: TGTGCCAGCAGCTCGAGGGCGGGGGGCACAGATACGCAGTATTTT
CDR3: CASSSRAGGTDTQYF

size: few
J: TRBJ2-1
D: TRBD2
V: TRBV6-5
DNA: TGTGCCAGCAGTTCCCAGCGGGAGGGGAGCTCCTACAATGAGCAGTTCTTC
CDR3: CASSSQREGSSYNEQFF

size: .
J: TRBJ2-7
D: .
V: TRBV7-2
DNA: TGTGCCAGCAGCTTAGCGGGGGGACACTCCTACGAGCAGTACTTC
CDR3: CASSLAGGHSYEQYF